This T cell receptor beta chain was observed in a study of read filtering for tumor transcriptome and immune sequencing. Study-wide context: About 8 patients were R-ISS I, about 16 were R-ISS II, 6 or 7 were R-ISS III. Study conclusions and caveats: Compared with RNA-seq, IR-seq gave much higher clonotype depth and reliability.

Bone marrow was sampled from every patient at the time of active disease. This clonotype was seen at least ten times. Its matching antigen is unknown. The CDR3 consists of 13 residues. The V and J ends lost 3 bases and 4 bases respectively, with 11 bases between them. Germline lookup yields CDR1 DFQATT and CDR2 SNEGSKA (reference sequence). This library used approximately 370 ng RNA and molecular barcoded adaptors spanning alpha/delta and beta/gamma chains. One entry per CDR3 protein, called by TCRdb with MiXCR from the reads. The sample lists approximately 57,000 distinct CDR3 sequences; 10% to 15% were seen once.

The source material was a population of CD138-negative cells sorted from bone marrow. This clonotype was sampled from a donor at least 40 years old with multiple myeloma. The rearrangement uses TRBV20-1 and TRBJ2-3, with D uncertain. Here the CDR3 DNA reads TGCAGTGCTAGTGTGGAAATCCCAGATACGCAGTATTTT. This gives the protein CSASVEIPDTQYF.